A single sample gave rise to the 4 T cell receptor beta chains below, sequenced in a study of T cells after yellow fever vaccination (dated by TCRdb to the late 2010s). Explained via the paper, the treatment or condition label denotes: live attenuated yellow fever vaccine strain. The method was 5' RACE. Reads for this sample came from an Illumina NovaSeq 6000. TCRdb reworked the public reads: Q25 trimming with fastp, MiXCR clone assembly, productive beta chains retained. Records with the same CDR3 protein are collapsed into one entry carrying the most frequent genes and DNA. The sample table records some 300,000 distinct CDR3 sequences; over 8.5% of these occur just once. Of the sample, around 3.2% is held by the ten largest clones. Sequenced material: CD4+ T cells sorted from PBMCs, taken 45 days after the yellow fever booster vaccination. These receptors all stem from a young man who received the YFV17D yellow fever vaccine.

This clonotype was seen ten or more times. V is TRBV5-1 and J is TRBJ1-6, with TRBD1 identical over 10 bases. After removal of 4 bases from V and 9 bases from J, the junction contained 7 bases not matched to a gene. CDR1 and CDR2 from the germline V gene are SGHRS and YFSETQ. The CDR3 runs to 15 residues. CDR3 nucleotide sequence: TGCGCCAGCAGCCCGTGGGACAGGGGCGTTTCACCCCTCCACTTT. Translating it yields CASSPWDRGVSPLHF.

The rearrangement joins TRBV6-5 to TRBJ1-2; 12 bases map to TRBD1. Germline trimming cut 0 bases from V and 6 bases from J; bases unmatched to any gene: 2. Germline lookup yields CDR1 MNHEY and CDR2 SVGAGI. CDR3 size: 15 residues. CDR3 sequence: CASSYSGTGGNGYTF. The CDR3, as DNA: TGTGCCAGCAGTTACTCAGGGACAGGGGGCAATGGCTACACCTTC.

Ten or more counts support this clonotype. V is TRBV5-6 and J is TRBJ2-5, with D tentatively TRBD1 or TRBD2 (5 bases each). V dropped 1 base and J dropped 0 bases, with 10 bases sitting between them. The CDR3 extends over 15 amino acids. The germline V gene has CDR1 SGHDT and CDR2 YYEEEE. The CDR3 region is CASSLPGRYQETQYF. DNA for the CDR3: TGTGCCAGCAGCTTGCCGGGACGTTACCAAGAGACCCAGTACTTC.

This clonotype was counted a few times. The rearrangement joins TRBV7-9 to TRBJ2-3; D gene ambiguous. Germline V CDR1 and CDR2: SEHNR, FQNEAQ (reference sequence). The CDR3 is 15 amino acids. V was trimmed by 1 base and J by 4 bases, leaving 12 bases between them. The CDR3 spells CASSLGQGPADTQYF. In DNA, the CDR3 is TGTGCCAGCAGCTTAGGGCAAGGCCCAGCAGATACGCAGTATTTT.